The 30 T cell receptor beta chains reported below all come from one sample, sequenced in a study of shared clonotypes between healthy human individuals. Clones were sequenced by immunoSEQ multiplex PCR, and TCRdb holds only the in-frame ones, with some missing. This table has hundreds of thousands of clones, roughly 98% appearing once. The naive CD8 population came from CD45RO-negative cells selected for CCR7, without terminally differentiated effector memory CD45RA+ cells. Material: naive CD8+ T cells sorted from blood. The receptors originated from a man aged 30 to 45 in good health.

The chain has TRBV7-9 and TRBJ2-7; no definite D call. V gave up 4 bases and J gave up 6 bases, with 13 bases separating them. Germline V CDR1 and CDR2: SEHNR, FQNEAQ (reference sequence). The CDR3 spans 13 residues. The CDR3 loop is CASSSPLSPEQYF. In nucleotides, the CDR3 is TGTGCCAGCAGCTCACCACTGTCCCCCGAGCAGTACTTC.

This clone was observed a single time. V usage is TRBV29-1 and J usage is TRBJ2-6; D is tentatively TRBD1 or TRBD2 (6 bases each). The germline V and J ends were trimmed by 6 bases and 0 bases, with 15 bases remaining between them. From germline, CDR1 is SQVTM and CDR2 ANQGSEA. CDR3 length: 16 amino acids. The CDR3 reads CSVEGGKDSGANVLTF. Here the CDR3 DNA reads TGCAGCGTCGAGGGGGGCAAGGACTCTGGGGCCAACGTCCTGACTTTC.

The rearrangement links TRBV19 to TRBJ1-2; D possibly corresponds to TRBD1 (6 bases). This CDR3 has 15 residues. The germline V gene encodes CDR1 LNHDA and CDR2 SQIVND (reference sequence). Trimming stripped 5 bases from V and 3 bases from J, with 16 bases between. The CDR3 loop reads CASSSTTGSYYGYTF. The CDR3 coding sequence is TGTGCCAGTAGTTCTACAACAGGGAGTTACTATGGCTACACCTTC.

This chain joins TRBV7-9 and TRBJ2-6; weak D call: TRBD1 (6 bases). CDR3 length: 18 residues. V gave up 7 bases and J gave up 4 bases, with 23 bases separating them. Per germline, CDR1 SEHNR and CDR2 FQNEAQ (reference sequence). For the CDR3, the DNA is TGTGCCAGCACCTTGGGACACCTCAATGGTCGCGGGGCCAACGTCCTGACTTTC. Translated, it gives CASTLGHLNGRGANVLTF.

The chain combines TRBV7-8 with TRBJ2-7; D is possibly TRBD1 or TRBD2 (5 bases each). Looked up from germline, CDR1 is SGHVS and CDR2 is FQNEAQ. CDR3 length equals 15 residues. With 4 bases removed from V and 7 bases from J, the gap between germline ends came to 20 bases. The CDR3 spells CASSSDWMGVREQYF. CDR3 bases: TGTGCCAGCAGCTCCGACTGGATGGGGGTTCGGGAGCAGTACTTC.

On this clone itself: Other DNA sequences in the same sample also yield this CDR3. The rearrangement uses TRBV4-3 and TRBJ2-1; no reliable D call. Deletions cut 1 base from V and 7 bases from J, with 5 bases between. CDR1 is LGHNA and CDR2 is YSLEER in the germline V gene. The CDR3 runs to 12 residues. The CDR3 sequence: CASSQVGNEQFF. Written as DNA, the CDR3 is TGCGCCAGCAGCCAAGTGGGGAATGAGCAGTTCTTC.

The chain employs TRBV2 and TRBJ2-3; D is unclear. CDR3 length: 12 amino acids. Germline V lookup: CDR1 SNHLY, CDR2 FYNNEI. Trimming removed 10 bases at V and 6 bases at J, with 14 bases between. The DNA of the CDR3 is TGTGCCATTCGGGCAGTAGGGGATACGCAGTATTTT. Translating it yields CAIRAVGDTQYF.

The chain couples TRBV27 to TRBJ1-1, with D perhaps matching TRBD1 (5 bases). V lost 4 bases, J lost 1 base, and 16 bases lay in between. Germline loops: CDR1 MNHEY, CDR2 SMNVEV (reference sequence). This CDR3 has 16 amino acids. The CDR3 sequence: CASSSNSGLSNTEAFF. In DNA, the CDR3 is TGTGCCAGCAGTTCCAACTCAGGGCTATCGAACACTGAAGCTTTCTTT.

The chain uses TRBV11-2 and TRBJ2-7, with 10 bases identical to TRBD1. Germline values: CDR1 SGHAT, CDR2 FQNNGV. There are 15 residues in the CDR3. Losses at the gene ends were 3 bases for V and 3 bases for J; bases not matched to a gene: 5. The CDR3 protein is CASSFGDRGLYEQYF. Written as DNA, the CDR3 is TGTGCCAGCAGCTTCGGGGACAGGGGTCTCTACGAGCAGTACTTC.

The V gene is TRBV11-2, the J gene TRBJ2-3; D not resolved. This CDR3 spans 17 amino acids. Germline V gives CDR1 SGHAT, CDR2 FQNNGV. The V and J ends lost 1 base and 3 bases respectively, with 17 bases between them. CDR3 DNA: TGTGCCAGCAGCTTAGGGGAAAGTGGGATACTGACAGATACGCAGTATTTT. Its protein product is CASSLGESGILTDTQYF.

The chain is built from TRBV5-6 and TRBJ1-5; D gene uncertain. The CDR3 runs to 13 residues. Germline V lookup: CDR1 SGHDT, CDR2 YYEEEE. V lost 1 base and J lost 5, with 7 bases in between. The CDR3 spells CASSLWEDQPQHF. The CDR3 DNA reads TGTGCCAGCAGCTTGTGGGAGGATCAGCCCCAGCATTTT.

The genes are TRBV11-2 and TRBJ1-1; the D gene is possibly TRBD1 (5 bases). This CDR3 contains 13 residues. CDR1 and CDR2 (germline): SGHAT, FQNNGV. Trimming took off 1 base at V and 8 bases at J, with 11 bases between the two ends. The CDR3 sequence: CASSLGGAVEAFF. CDR3 coding DNA: TGTGCCAGCAGCTTAGGCGGGGCAGTAGAAGCTTTCTTT.

The chain joins TRBV6-1 to TRBJ2-7, with 10 nucleotides matching TRBD2. V shed 2 bases and J 4 bases; nucleotides not matched to a gene: 14. The CDR3 has 18 amino acids. Looked up from germline, CDR1 is MNHNS and CDR2 is SASEGT. The DNA of the CDR3 is TGTGCCAGCAGTGAACCCTGGGGGGCTAGCGGGAGTTCGTACGAGCAGTACTTC. Its translation is CASSEPWGASGSSYEQYF.

This chain links TRBV7-9 with TRBJ2-1; 7 bases are a match to TRBD2. CDR1 and CDR2 (germline): SEHNR, FQNEAQ (reference sequence). Germline trimming cut 5 bases from V and 5 bases from J; bases unmatched to any gene: 9. The CDR3 is made up of 15 amino acids. CDR3 DNA: TGTGCCAGCAGCCCCACGCTCCGGGGGGACAATGAGCAGTTCTTC. It translates to CASSPTLRGDNEQFF.

In the case of this clone: The same CDR3 is also encoded by other DNA sequences in this sample. The chain joins TRBV9 to TRBJ2-7, with 7 bases matching TRBD2. The CDR3 covers 14 residues. CDR1 is SGDLS and CDR2 is YYNGEE in the germline V gene. With V trimmed by 0 bases and J by 3 bases, 3 bases remained unmatched. CDR3 region: CASSVAGTNYEQYF. CDR3 nucleotide sequence: TGTGCCAGCAGCGTAGCCGGGACTAACTACGAGCAGTACTTC.

The chain carries TRBV15 and TRBJ2-1; D is possibly TRBD1 or TRBD2 (5 bases each). The ends were cut back, 1 base at V and 7 bases at J, with 20 bases in the middle. This CDR3 is 17 amino acids long. The germline V gene encodes CDR1 LNHNV and CDR2 YYDKDF (reference sequence). In DNA form, the CDR3 reads TGTGCCACCAGCAGAGTCGGGGACCAGGGAGCGTGGAATGAGCAGTTCTTC. Translating gives CATSRVGDQGAWNEQFF.

The V call is TRBV27, the J call TRBJ2-7; D ambiguous. The CDR3 spans 13 residues. The V end was cut by 2 bases, the J end by 3 bases, with 8 bases between. Germline V gene sequence: CDR1 MNHEY, CDR2 SMNVEV (reference sequence). CDR3 bases: TGTGCCAGCAGTTTAAGTCAGATCTACGAGCAGTACTTC. It encodes CASSLSQIYEQYF.

The chain uses TRBV11-2 and TRBJ1-3, with unresolved D. Trimming shortened V by 1 base and J by 0 bases, and 10 bases separated the two germline ends. Germline assignment: CDR1 SGHAT and CDR2 FQNNGV. The CDR3 consists of 16 residues. CDR3 region: CASSLAAFDSGNTIYF. CDR3 nucleotide sequence: TGTGCCAGCAGCTTAGCAGCATTTGACTCTGGAAACACCATATATTTT. Using reference TRBV11-2 and TRBJ1-3 for the parts outside the CDR3, the full variable domain is EAGVAQSPRYKIIEKRQSVAFWCNPISGHATLYWYQQILGQGPKLLIQFQNNGVVDDSQLPKDRFSAERLKGVDSTLKIQPAKLEDSAVYLCASSLAAFDSGNTIYFGEGSWLTVV.

The chain is built from TRBV5-8 and TRBJ2-1; D could derive from TRBD1 or TRBD2 (5 bases each). V was pared by 0 bases and J by 2 bases, with 6 bases between. This CDR3 contains 14 residues. The germline gives CDR1 SGHTS, CDR2 YDEGEE. The CDR3 bases are TGTGCCAGCAGCTTGGAGGGACCCTACAATGAGCAGTTCTTC. Amino acid sequence: CASSLEGPYNEQFF.

The chain joins TRBV5-5 to TRBJ2-7; 14 nucleotides align to TRBD2. The CDR3 is 17 amino acids. V was clipped by 3 bases and J by 2 bases; unmatched bases: 7. Germline assignment: CDR1 SGHKS and CDR2 YYEKEE (reference sequence). CDR3: CASSSGLAGGLAYEQYF. CDR3 nucleotide sequence: TGTGCCAGCAGCTCCGGACTAGCGGGAGGCCTCGCCTACGAGCAGTACTTC. Based on the CDR3 plus reference TRBV5-5 and TRBJ2-7, the full variable domain is DAGVTQSPTHLIKTRGQQVTLRCSPISGHKSVSWYQQVLGQGPQFIFQYYEKEERGRGNFPDRFSARQFPNYSSELNVNALLLGDSALYLCASSSGLAGGLAYEQYFGPGTRLTVT.

The chain uses TRBV29-1 and TRBJ2-1, with D possibly called TRBD1 or TRBD2 (5 bases each). This CDR3 is 11 amino acids long. Trimming removed 7 bases at V and 8 bases at J, with 12 bases between. CDR1 and CDR2 from the germline V gene are SQVTM and ANQGSEA. The CDR3, as DNA: TGCAGCGGCGCCGGGGACCATGAGCAGTTCTTC. Amino acid sequence: CSGAGDHEQFF.

This clone was seen a single time. The chain carries TRBV13 and TRBJ2-1; D perhaps matches TRBD2 (5 bases). Germline CDR1 is PRHDT and CDR2 is FYEKMQ (reference sequence). The CDR3 runs to 15 residues. V was cut by 5 bases and J by 5 bases, with 16 bases left in between. In nucleotides, the CDR3 is TGTGCCAGCAGCCCTACGGGGTTTCTGAACAATGAGCAGTTCTTC. Residues: CASSPTGFLNNEQFF.

The V and J genes are TRBV29-1 and TRBJ2-5, with D unresolved. The CDR3 covers 13 residues. Trimming took off 1 base at V and 4 bases at J, with 10 bases between the two ends. Germline loops: CDR1 SQVTM, CDR2 ANQGSEA. DNA of the CDR3: TGCAGCGTTGAAGGTCCTTGGCTAGAGACCCAGTACTTC. This sequence encodes CSVEGPWLETQYF.

This chain uses TRBV27 with TRBJ2-1, with unresolved D. V was pared by 5 bases and J by 0 bases, with 14 bases between. Germline CDR1 reads MNHEY; CDR2 reads SMNVEV (reference sequence). The length of the CDR3 is 16 residues. In DNA form, the CDR3 reads TGTGCCAGCAGTCTCTTAGGAAGGAGCTCCTACAATGAGCAGTTCTTC. This codes for CASSLLGRSSYNEQFF.

V is TRBV2 and J is TRBJ2-1, with a possible D match to TRBD2 (5 bases). The germline V gene has CDR1 SNHLY and CDR2 FYNNEI. The CDR3 totals 12 residues. Deletions cut 6 bases from V and 6 bases from J, with 9 bases between. Here the CDR3 DNA reads TGTGCCAGCAGCCCACTAGGCAATGAGCAGTTCTTC. Encoded protein: CASSPLGNEQFF.

The rearrangement joins TRBV7-8 to TRBJ2-5; D gene unclear. The CDR3 length is 14 residues. Trimming shortened V by 3 bases and J by 2 bases, and 10 bases separated the two germline ends. Germline V gene data show CDR1 as SGHVS and CDR2 as FQNEAQ. The CDR3 here is CASSFRAIQETQYF. The CDR3 nucleotides are TGTGCCAGCAGCTTTAGGGCAATACAAGAGACCCAGTACTTC.

The rearrangement links TRBV6-5 to TRBJ2-3; 11 nucleotides agree with TRBD2. The germline gives CDR1 MNHEY, CDR2 SVGAGI. The CDR3 runs to 16 residues. Trimming cost V 2 bases and J 5 bases; bases outside gene matches: 6. CDR3 in amino acids: CASSYHTSGSRDTQYF. Written as DNA, the CDR3 is TGTGCCAGCAGTTACCACACTAGCGGGAGCCGAGATACGCAGTATTTT.

This chain joins TRBV7-6 and TRBJ2-7; D gene uncertain. Per the germline V gene, CDR1 is SGHVS and CDR2 is FNYEAQ. There are 12 residues in the CDR3. V lost 5 bases, J lost 1 base, and 6 bases lay in between. In DNA form, the CDR3 reads TGTGCCAGCAGCCACATTTCCTACGAGCAGTACTTC. This gives the protein CASSHISYEQYF.

The rearrangement links TRBV5-1 to TRBJ2-1; 8 bases map to TRBD1. The length of the CDR3 is 13 residues. With 4 bases clipped from V and 7 bases from J, the junction kept 4 bases outside the gene matches. CDR1 is SGHRS, CDR2 YFSETQ, per germline. The CDR3 bases are TGCGCCAGCAGCATAACAGGGGGGAATGAGCAGTTCTTC. It is translated as CASSITGGNEQFF.

This CDR3 is CASSLALAGTGAYEQYF. For the CDR3, the DNA is TGTGCCAGCAGCTTGGCACTAGCGGGAACCGGCGCCTACGAGCAGTACTTC. The rearrangement links TRBV5-4 to TRBJ2-7, with 10 bases fitting TRBD2. Germline CDR1 and CDR2: SGHNT and YYREEE (reference sequence). The CDR3 contains 17 residues. V lost 0 bases, J lost 2 bases, and 8 bases stayed unmatched.